This TCR beta chain emerged from a study of relationships among human T cell subsets. The Th1 cells were the flow-through after CD25, CD56 and CD294 bead selections. Subset-specific monoclonal antibody beads were used to isolate T cell subsets. From mRNA, alpha and beta CDR3 regions were amplified using semiquantitative ARM-PCR. ARM-PCR used tagged nested gene-specific primers, then communal superprimers for exponential amplification. Nested primers were removed by exonuclease before the second PCR round. From the multiplex PCR reads, TCRdb called clonotypes with MiXCR, one entry per CDR3 protein. The sample has about 12,000 distinct CDR3 sequences, about 67% seen once. The V end lost 6 bases, the J end lost 6 bases, and 17 bases lay between the germline ends. The CDR3 totals 14 residues. Germline assignment: CDR1 SGHAT and CDR2 FQNNGV.

Sample: CD4+ Th1 cells sorted from blood. The clonotype originates from a man aged 35 to 55 in good health. This rearrangement joins TRBV11-2 to TRBJ1-2; D is undetermined. The CDR3 region is CASRTPSDPNGYTF. The CDR3 DNA reads TGTGCCAGCAGAACCCCCTCGGATCCGAATGGCTACACCTTC.